The next 15 T cell receptor beta chains were all read from a single sample in a study of cytomegalovirus exposure and HLA in healthy donors. PCR employed 60 Vbeta and 13 Jbeta primers. Libraries were prepared by immunoSEQ multiplex PCR; TCRdb keeps only in-frame clonotypes and omits some of them. The sample carries some 170,000 clones, about three quarters recorded once. The source material was PBMCs. The origin of the receptors is a man between 35 and 55 years old in good health and CMV-seropositive.

The rearrangement links TRBV27 to TRBJ2-1, with TRBD2 identical over 9 bases. Germline V gene lookup returns CDR1 MNHEY and CDR2 SMNVEV (reference sequence). This CDR3 region has 16 residues. The ends lost 8 bases at V and 8 bases at J; junction bases unmatched: 16. The CDR3 sequence: CASSPLVAGATYEQFF. The CDR3 nucleotides are TGTGCCAGCTCACCCCTAGTAGCGGGAGCAACGTATGAGCAGTTCTTC.

This chain connects TRBV18 to TRBJ2-7; D perhaps matches TRBD2 (6 bases). The CDR3 sequence is 15 residues long. V lost 6 bases, J lost 0 bases, and 15 bases lay in between. Germline lookup yields CDR1 KGHSH and CDR2 LQKENI. In DNA, the CDR3 is TGTGCCAGCTCCGGGAGTGGGGGGTTCTCCTACGAGCAGTACTTC. This codes for CASSGSGGFSYEQYF. Combining the CDR3 with reference TRBV18 and TRBJ2-7 gives the whole variable domain NAGVMQNPRHLVRRRGQEARLRCSPMKGHSHVYWYRQLPEEGLKFMVYLQKENIIDESGMPKERFSAEFPKEGPSILRIQQVVRGDSAAYFCASSGSGGFSYEQYFGPGTRLTVT.

A few counts support this clone. The chain combines TRBV7-2 with TRBJ2-3, with 7 positions matching TRBD1. CDR3 length: 14 residues. The germline V gene encodes CDR1 SGHTA and CDR2 FQGNSA. With 4 bases clipped from V and 5 bases from J, the junction kept 6 bases outside the gene matches. CDR3 bases: TGTGCCAGCAGCTATAACAGGGGACAAGATACGCAGTATTTT. As protein: CASSYNRGQDTQYF.

The chain joins TRBV11-3 to TRBJ2-2, with 7 bases aligning to TRBD1. Trimming removed 3 bases from V and 4 bases from J; junction bases left unmatched: 5. From germline, CDR1 is SGHNT and CDR2 YENEEA. This CDR3 contains 15 residues. The CDR3 loop is CASSLTGLGTGELFF. The CDR3 DNA is TGTGCCAGCAGCTTGACAGGGTTAGGCACCGGGGAGCTGTTTTTT. The variable domain in full, completed from reference TRBV11-3 and TRBJ2-2, reads EAGVVQSPRYKIIEKKQPVAFWCNPISGHNTLYWYLQNLGQGPELLIRYENEEAVDDSQLPKDRFSAERLKGVDSTLKIQPAELGDSAVYLCASSLTGLGTGELFFGEGSRLTVL.

This chain connects TRBV11-2 to TRBJ2-7; TRBD2 matches 7 bases. The germline gives CDR1 SGHAT, CDR2 FQNNGV. The CDR3 runs to 17 residues. Trimming removed 4 bases from V and 3 bases from J; junction bases left unmatched: 15. The CDR3 is CASSSTLAAPSFYEQYF. Written as DNA, the CDR3 is TGTGCCAGCAGCTCAACCCTAGCGGCCCCGAGCTTCTACGAGCAGTACTTC.

The chain is built from TRBV7-3 and TRBJ2-7; tentative D call: TRBD1 (6 bases). CDR1 SGHTA and CDR2 FQGTGA come from the germline V gene. This CDR3 spans 11 amino acids. Trimming left V 5 bases short and J 5 bases short, with 7 bases between. The CDR3 DNA is TGTGCCAGCAGCAGGACAGACGAGCAGTACTTC. Translated: CASSRTDEQYF.

This chain joins TRBV5-1 and TRBJ2-2, with 7 bases lining up with TRBD1. J gave up 0 bases and V 7 bases, and 9 bases lay outside the gene matches. The CDR3 runs to 16 residues. Germline CDR1 is SGHRS and CDR2 is YFSETQ. CDR3 sequence: CASSPGTDSNTGELFF. The CDR3 nucleotides read TGCGCCAGCTCCCCGGGGACAGATTCGAACACCGGGGAGCTGTTTTTT.

The V gene is TRBV6-1, the J gene TRBJ1-2; D is perhaps TRBD1 (5 bases). CDR1 is MNHNS and CDR2 is SASEGT in the germline V gene. V gave up 4 bases and J gave up 4 bases, with 7 bases separating them. There are 12 residues in the CDR3. The CDR3 nucleotides are TGTGCCAGCAGTGTGGGGCCCTATGGCTACACCTTC. Translated, it gives CASSVGPYGYTF.

The chain employs TRBV5-6 and TRBJ2-5, with TRBD2 identical over 9 bases. TRBJ2-7 matches the DNA end more closely, so the J call is doubtful. This CDR3 is built from 16 residues. CDR1 and CDR2 (germline): SGHDT, YYEEEE. The CDR3 is CASSSYLAGDTYEQYF. CDR3 in DNA: TGTGCCAGCAGCTCATACTTAGCGGGGGATACCTACGAGCAGTACTTC.

J is TRBJ2-7 and V is TRBV19, with 12 bases identical to TRBD2. The CDR3 runs 15 residues. With V trimmed by 7 bases and J by 4 bases, 8 bases remained unmatched. The germline V gene has CDR1 LNHDA and CDR2 SQIVND (reference sequence). The CDR3 sequence: CASTLAGGPWYEQYF. CDR3 DNA sequence: TGTGCCAGTACCCTAGCGGGAGGGCCGTGGTACGAGCAGTACTTC.

The chain recombines TRBV2 with TRBJ2-6, with 8 nucleotides matching TRBD1. This CDR3 is built from 18 residues. Losses at the gene ends were 2 bases for V and 2 bases for J; bases not matched to a gene: 8. In germline, CDR1 is SNHLY, CDR2 FYNNEI. As DNA, the CDR3 is TGTGCCAGCAGTGAAACTTGGGACAGGAGAGCTGGGGCCAACGTCCTGACTTTC. This gives the protein CASSETWDRRAGANVLTF.

The chain carries TRBV6-4 and TRBJ1-2, with 8 positions matching TRBD1. This CDR3 has 14 residues. The V segment lost 4 bases and the J segment 8 bases; nucleotides outside the gene matches: 9. The germline gives CDR1 MRHNA, CDR2 SNTAGT. Here the CDR3 DNA reads TGTGCCAGCAGTGGTTACAGGGGGGTCGGCGGCTACACCTTC. It encodes CASSGYRGVGGYTF.

The J gene is TRBJ2-5, the V gene TRBV2, with 7 bases matching TRBD1. The CDR3 length is 14 residues. V gave up 4 bases and J gave up 4 bases; unmatched junction bases: 6. Per germline, CDR1 SNHLY and CDR2 FYNNEI. In nucleotides, the CDR3 is TGTGCCAGCAGTGGGCTGACAGGGAGAGAGACCCAGTACTTC. Translating it yields CASSGLTGRETQYF.

This chain uses TRBV20-1 with TRBJ2-5; 7 nucleotides agree with TRBD1. The CDR3 extends over 11 amino acids. The V segment lost 7 bases and the J segment 7 bases; nucleotides outside the gene matches: 6. Germline V gene sequence: CDR1 DFQATT, CDR2 SNEGSKA (reference sequence). The CDR3 DNA follows: TGCAGTGGAGGGGGCACAGGGACCCAGTACTTC. This gives the protein CSGGGTGTQYF.

This chain links TRBV19 with TRBJ1-6; D unresolved. CDR3 length: 14 amino acids. CDR1 LNHDA and CDR2 SQIVND come from the germline V gene (reference sequence). Trimming pared 2 bases from V and 9 bases from J, leaving 11 bases between. The CDR3 nucleotides read TGTGCCAGTAGTATATCCCGGAGCCCTTCACCCCTCCACTTT. Its translation is CASSISRSPSPLHF.